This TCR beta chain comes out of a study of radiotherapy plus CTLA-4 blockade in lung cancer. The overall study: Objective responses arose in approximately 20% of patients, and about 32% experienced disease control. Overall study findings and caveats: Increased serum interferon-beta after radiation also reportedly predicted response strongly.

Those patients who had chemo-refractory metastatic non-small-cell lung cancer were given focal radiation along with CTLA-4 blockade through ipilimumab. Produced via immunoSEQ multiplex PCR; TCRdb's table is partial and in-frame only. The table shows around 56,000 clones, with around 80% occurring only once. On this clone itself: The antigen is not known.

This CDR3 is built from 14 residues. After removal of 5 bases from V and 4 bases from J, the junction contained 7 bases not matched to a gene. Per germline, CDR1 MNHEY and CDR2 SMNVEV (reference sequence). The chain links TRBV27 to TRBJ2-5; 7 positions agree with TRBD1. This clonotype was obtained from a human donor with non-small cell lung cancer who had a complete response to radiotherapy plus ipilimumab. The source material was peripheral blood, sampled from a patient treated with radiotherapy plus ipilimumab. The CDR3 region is CASSPWTGRETQYF. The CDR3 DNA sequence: TGTGCCAGCAGTCCCTGGACAGGACGAGAGACCCAGTACTTC.